Listed below are T cell receptor beta chains from one sample, sequenced in a study of T-cell reconstitution after alpha-beta-depleted transplantation in children. TCRdb used MiXCR to reprocess the PCR reads, holding one entry per CDR3 protein. The sample carries a few hundred thousand distinct CDR3 sequences, approximately 10% recorded once. The sample here was PBMCs from the stem cell graft donor, taken from the stem cell graft. The receptors stem from a human donor who donated a stem cell graft to a child with acute lymphoblastic leukemia. The CDR3 runs from the conserved cysteine through the conserved F or W. The order of the fields is J gene, V gene, CDR3 protein.

TRBJ1-2,TRBV29-1,CSSSTPGYGYTF
TRBJ2-5,TRBV12-3/TRBV12-4,CASSLLSGGQETQYF
TRBJ2-3,TRBV10-3,CAISEYRGSTDTQYF
TRBJ1-1,TRBV29-1,CSVPRWDRDTEAFF
TRBJ2-2,TRBV20-1,CSARPKGVRTGELFF
TRBJ1-1,TRBV5-1,CASSFGSRTLNTEAFF
TRBJ2-7,TRBV7-8,CASSLRDHSYEQYF
TRBJ2-1,TRBV5-1,CASSVAAGIGEQFF
TRBJ1-1,TRBV3-1,CASSPERGLNTEAFF
TRBJ1-5,TRBV5-1,CASSLSRGQPQHF
TRBJ2-4,TRBV12-3/TRBV12-4,CASSPRGGMAKNIQYF